The present TCR beta chain was sequenced within a study of control samples from healthy donors and cancer patients. J gave up 2 bases and V 5 bases, and 9 bases lay outside the gene matches. The CDR3 spans 16 residues. Germline CDR1 and CDR2: PRHDT and FYEKMQ (reference sequence). Produced via immunoSEQ multiplex PCR; TCRdb's table is partial and in-frame only. The repertoire has 60,000 to 100,000 clones, approximately 91% of them found once; the top ten carry 7.2%. The clonotype originates from a man in his fifties in good health. The source material was blood. This chain uses TRBV13 with TRBJ2-5; 9 bases align to TRBD2. CDR3 sequence (DNA): TGTGCCAGCAGCGTAAATAGCGGGGGTCCTCAAGAGACCCAGTACTTC. It specifies CASSVNSGGPQETQYF.